The TCR beta chain under discussion was sequenced for a study of shared clonotypes between healthy human individuals. Overall study findings and caveats: A small donor pool kept down the genetic and exposure-history diversity that was represented.

The method was immunoSEQ multiplex PCR; TCRdb's version includes in-frame clones alone and lacks a portion of them. The sample yields roughly 640,000 clones, more than 95% seen once. The V gene's germline CDR1 is SGHRS and CDR2 YFSETQ. The V end was cut by 5 bases, the J end by 1 base, with 16 bases between. CDR3 size: 15 residues. On this clone: Its antigen is undetermined.

The chain recombines TRBV5-1 with TRBJ2-7; a possible D gene is TRBD2 (6 bases). This receptor was taken from a woman aged 25 to 45 in good health. The sequenced material came from naive CD4+ T cells sorted from blood. Subset defined: CD45RA+ positively selected. The CDR3 loop is CASRRRDAASYEQYF. As DNA, the CDR3 is TGCGCCAGCAGGAGGAGGGACGCGGCATCCTACGAGCAGTACTTC.